The clone carrying this T cell receptor beta chain was seen a single time. Its specificity is not known. The method was immunoSEQ multiplex PCR; TCRdb's version includes in-frame clones alone and lacks a portion of them. The repertoire holds some 150,000 clones, with about nine tenths as singletons. This sample stems from a study of T cell responses to AZD1222 COVID-19 vaccine. The CDR3 length is 11 residues. Germline V gene data show CDR1 as SQVTM and CDR2 as ANQGSEA. V was pared by 8 bases and J by 7 bases, with 14 bases between. Study-level points and caveats: Females outnumbered males among donors, who were mostly white British; clonal diversity was possibly underestimated. Rises in breadth and depth of Spike-specific TCRs came after two AZD1222 doses. Nearly half of the spike-specific TCRs reportedly recognize variant regions that carry no mutations.

The chain combines TRBV29-1 with TRBJ2-5; no clear D. The receptor was derived from an adult in good health. Sequenced here: peripheral blood, sampled on day 0 of AZD1222 vaccination. The CDR3 DNA reads as TGCAGCCTCTCCGCATCGGGGACCCAGTACTTC. This translates into CSLSASGTQYF.